This TCR beta chain was observed in a study of cytomegalovirus exposure and HLA in healthy donors. Study outcomes and limitations: In an earlier analysis, most TCR beta V segments were productive about 87% or about 30% of the time.

This CDR3 is built from 16 residues. Germline CDR1 reads LNHNV; CDR2 reads YYDKDF (reference sequence). V gave up 0 bases and J gave up 7 bases; unmatched junction bases: 10. This clone has a handful of counts. No antigen is known for it. With 60 Vbeta and 13 Jbeta primers, the PCR was carried out. Assay used: immunoSEQ multiplex PCR; TCRdb lists only in-frame clones, some missing. In the table there are 55,000 to 80,000 clones, about 65% of which are singletons. The source of this sequence is a man aged 45-65 years in good health and CMV-seropositive. The rearrangement uses TRBV15 and TRBJ1-2; 8 positions agree with TRBD1. Source material: PBMCs. CDR3 in DNA: TGTGCCACCAGCAGAGATAGGCAGGACAGGGTCCCTGGCTACACCTTC. This gives the protein CATSRDRQDRVPGYTF.